This TCR beta chain was retrieved from a study of blood T cell repertoires in COVID-19. Study at large: Donors in the United States, Italy and Spain gave samples during acute or convalescent COVID-19. PBMCs, B-cell-depleted T cells, or T cells were the source of the cDNA or gDNA that made up the material.

Generated by immunoSEQ multiplex PCR, the TCRdb table keeps only in-frame clones and is missing some. The sample yields about 60,000 clones, 80% to 90% seen once. V was pared by 7 bases and J by 4 bases, with 10 bases of the junction left unmatched. CDR1 and CDR2 (germline): MDHEN, SYDVKM. The CDR3 runs to 15 residues. V usage is TRBV28 and J usage is TRBJ2-7; 10 nucleotides line up with TRBD2. The clonotype comes from a human donor in a cohort sampled during active COVID-19. Sequenced input: peripheral blood. CDR3 amino acids: CASITGASGRYEQYF. CDR3 DNA: TGTGCCAGCATCACGGGGGCTAGCGGGAGATACGAGCAGTACTTC.